The present T cell receptor beta chain was sequenced within a study of neurological immune-mediated disorders. Study-level points and caveats: Across subjects, no CDR3 amino acid sequence appeared in expanded clones of more than one subject, a finding that suggested private repertoires in all groups. HTLV-1-associated myelopathy ranked highest for TCR clonal expansion and multiple sclerosis lowest, beneath healthy controls.

This clonotype was detected ten times or more. The antigen is undetermined. Germline lookup yields CDR1 LNHDA and CDR2 SQIVND (reference sequence). Between the trimmed V and J ends, which lost 3 bases and 0 bases, there was a span of 13 bases. The CDR3 runs to 16 residues. The unsorted libraries were prepared from 2 million PBMCs (stored at -80 C). Template-switch 5'RACE cDNA synthesis added a 10-nucleotide unique molecular identifier. One entry per CDR3 protein, called by TCRdb with MiXCR from the 5' RACE reads. The sample comprises tens of thousands of distinct CDR3 sequences, 12% to 15% of which are singletons, and around 27% rests with the top ten.

The chain has TRBV19 and TRBJ2-3; D possibly corresponds to TRBD1 (5 bases). Sample: PBMCs. This sequence was found in a woman between 45 and 60 years old with HTLV-1-associated myelopathy (HAM/TSP). CDR3 bases: TGTGCCAGTAGTATGGGGCAGACAATTAGCACAGATACGCAGTATTTT. Amino acids: CASSMGQTISTDTQYF.